This is a list of T cell receptor beta chains from one sample in a study of regulatory T cells in long-lasting Graves disease. Via MiXCR, TCRdb re-called the multiplex PCR reads, giving one row per CDR3 protein. The table has 550,000 to 650,000 distinct CDR3 sequences, 15% to 20% seen once. These data were also filed under a second study, of T cells in Graves' hyperthyroidism and ophthalmopathy.

The specimen was peripheral blood mononuclear cells (PBMCs), collected at new diagnosis, from a patient treated with antithyroid drugs. All receptors come from a man in his late teens or twenties with Graves disease. Both conserved end residues are part of each CDR3. The order of the fields is clone size, V gene, J gene, D gene, CDR3 protein, CDR3 DNA. D genes are given only for firm matches. A clone size is listed for some rows: how often the clone was seen (once, few, many), or a class if it is expanded.

size: many; V: TRBV20-1; J: TRBJ2-3; D: TRBD2; CDR3: CSARPSGTSGRSTDTQYF; DNA: TGCAGTGCTAGACCAAGCGGGACTAGCGGGAGGAGCACAGATACGCAGTATTTT
size: few; V: TRBV12-3/TRBV12-4; J: TRBJ2-5; D: -; CDR3: CASSFLRAETQYF; DNA: TGTGCCAGCAGTTTTCTCAGGGCTGAGACCCAGTACTTC
size: few; V: TRBV5-1; J: TRBJ2-1; D: TRBD2; CDR3: CASSLVLAGENGEQFF; DNA: TGCGCCAGCAGCTTGGTTCTAGCGGGAGAGAACGGTGAGCAGTTCTTC
size: many; V: TRBV20-1; J: TRBJ2-1; D: -; CDR3: CSARAWRVLNEQFF; DNA: TGCAGTGCTAGAGCGTGGCGGGTGCTAAATGAGCAGTTCTTC
size: -; V: TRBV24-1; J: TRBJ1-2; D: -; CDR3: CATSELDGGGYTF; DNA: TGTGCCACCAGTGAACTTGACGGCGGGGGCTACACCTTC
size: -; V: TRBV20-1; J: TRBJ2-7; D: TRBD2; CDR3: CSGRLAGGYEQYF; DNA: TGCAGTGGGAGACTAGCGGGGGGCTACGAGCAGTACTTC
size: -; V: TRBV20-1; J: TRBJ2-7; D: TRBD2; CDR3: CSVPGLAETNYEQYF; DNA: TGCAGTGTTCCTGGACTAGCGGAAACAAATTACGAGCAGTACTTC
size: -; V: TRBV4-2; J: TRBJ2-3; D: TRBD2; CDR3: CASSQDKREQDTQYF; DNA: TGTGCCAGCAGCCAAGATAAGCGGGAGCAGGATACGCAGTATTTT
size: many; V: TRBV7-9; J: TRBJ2-7; D: -; CDR3: CASSLSGALNYEQYF; DNA: TGTGCCAGCAGCTTATCAGGGGCGCTAAACTACGAGCAGTACTTC
size: many; V: TRBV12-3/TRBV12-4; J: TRBJ2-2; D: TRBD2; CDR3: CASSYRLARAGELFF; DNA: TGTGCCAGCAGTTATAGACTAGCGCGCGCCGGGGAGCTGTTTTTT
size: -; V: TRBV3-1; J: TRBJ1-2; D: -; CDR3: CASSQPTQGVYGYTF; DNA: TGTGCCAGCAGCCAACCTACGCAGGGAGTCTATGGCTACACCTTC
size: few; V: TRBV6-2/TRBV6-3; J: TRBJ2-1; D: -; CDR3: CASQAFGEQFF; DNA: TGTGCCAGCCAGGCGTTCGGTGAGCAGTTCTTC
size: -; V: TRBV5-1; J: TRBJ2-1; D: TRBD2; CDR3: CASSSQTQLAGGAYNEQFF; DNA: TGCGCCAGCAGCTCACAAACCCAACTAGCGGGAGGTGCCTACAATGAGCAGTTCTTC
size: few; V: TRBV11-2; J: TRBJ1-5; D: -; CDR3: CASSLALYQPQHF; DNA: TGTGCCAGCAGCTTAGCTCTATACCAGCCCCAGCATTTT
size: few; V: TRBV2; J: TRBJ1-1; D: -; CDR3: CASSGPGEIRNTEAFF; DNA: TGTGCCAGCAGTGGGCCGGGAGAGATAAGGAACACTGAAGCTTTCTTT
size: once; V: TRBV20-1; J: TRBJ1-4; D: -; CDR3: CSARVVDEKLFF; DNA: TGCAGTGCTAGAGTTGTCGACGAAAAACTGTTTTTT
size: many; V: TRBV5-1; J: TRBJ2-7; D: -; CDR3: CASSFGQIYEQYF; DNA: TGCGCCAGCAGCTTTGGACAGATCTACGAGCAGTACTTC
size: -; V: TRBV20-1; J: TRBJ2-5; D: TRBD2; CDR3: CGALGLVSPETQYF; DNA: TGCGGTGCGCTCGGACTAGTATCGCCCGAGACCCAGTACTTC
size: few; V: TRBV14; J: TRBJ2-7; D: TRBD1; CDR3: CASSQLDRGPYEQYF; DNA: TGTGCCAGCAGCCAGCTGGACAGGGGGCCCTACGAGCAGTACTTC
size: few; V: TRBV3-1; J: TRBJ2-7; D: -; CDR3: CASSLGSRDGSYEQYF; DNA: TGTGCCAGCAGCCTCGGCTCCCGGGACGGTTCCTACGAGCAGTACTTC
size: many; V: TRBV30; J: TRBJ2-7; D: TRBD2; CDR3: CAWSPTSVYEQYF; DNA: TGTGCCTGGAGTCCGACTAGCGTCTACGAGCAGTACTTC
size: many; V: TRBV5-1; J: TRBJ1-5; D: TRBD1; CDR3: CASSPGTGDQPQHF; DNA: TGTGCCAGCAGCCCTGGGACAGGGGATCAGCCCCAGCATTTT
size: -; V: TRBV5-4; J: TRBJ1-1; D: TRBD1; CDR3: CASSFGTGGRDTEAFF; DNA: TGTGCCAGCAGCTTCGGGACAGGGGGTCGGGACACTGAAGCTTTCTTT
size: -; V: TRBV27; J: TRBJ2-3; D: -; CDR3: CASRTLPEVTDTQYF; DNA: TGTGCCAGTCGGACTCTTCCTGAGGTTACAGATACGCAGTATTTT
size: many; V: TRBV12-3/TRBV12-4; J: TRBJ2-3; D: -; CDR3: CASQGLWGGAGDTQYF; DNA: TGTGCCAGCCAGGGCCTTTGGGGGGGCGCAGGAGATACGCAGTATTTT
size: few; V: TRBV28; J: TRBJ1-1; D: -; CDR3: CASSSPGQSLYGEAFF; DNA: TGTGCCAGCAGTTCCCCCGGACAGAGCCTTTACGGCGAAGCTTTCTTT
size: few; V: TRBV27; J: TRBJ1-2; D: -; CDR3: CASRGLGRGYTF; DNA: TGTGCCAGCCGGGGGCTGGGGCGAGGCTACACCTTC
size: many; V: TRBV24-1; J: TRBJ2-3; D: -; CDR3: CATSPSRAVDTQYF; DNA: TGTGCCACCAGTCCTTCGAGGGCCGTAGATACGCAGTATTTT
size: many; V: TRBV5-1; J: TRBJ2-7; D: TRBD2; CDR3: CASSLAGDREQYF; DNA: TGTGCCAGCAGCTTAGCGGGGGATCGCGAGCAGTACTTC
size: many; V: TRBV5-5; J: TRBJ2-1; D: TRBD1; CDR3: CASSWIRTGGDNEQFF; DNA: TGTGCCAGCAGCTGGATACGGACAGGGGGAGACAATGAGCAGTTCTTC
size: -; V: TRBV3-1; J: TRBJ2-1; D: TRBD2; CDR3: CASSPRTSGSSYNVQFF; DNA: TGTGCCAGCAGCCCGAGGACTAGCGGGAGTTCCTACAATGTGCAGTTCTTC
size: many; V: TRBV5-1; J: TRBJ1-5; D: -; CDR3: CASSWDGDQPQHF; DNA: TGCGCCAGCAGCTGGGACGGAGATCAGCCCCAGCATTTT
size: many; V: TRBV28; J: TRBJ2-7; D: TRBD1; CDR3: CASSPPWGTGAYEQYF; DNA: TGTGCCAGCAGTCCCCCTTGGGGGACAGGGGCCTACGAGCAGTACTTC
size: many; V: TRBV10-3; J: TRBJ2-7; D: TRBD2; CDR3: CAIRQTSDSYEQYF; DNA: TGTGCCATCAGACAGACTAGCGACTCCTACGAGCAGTACTTC
size: -; V: TRBV5-1; J: TRBJ2-1; D: TRBD2; CDR3: CASRSLRTSGTHNEQFF; DNA: TGCGCCAGCAGGAGCTTGCGGACTAGCGGGACCCACAATGAGCAGTTCTTC
size: -; V: TRBV19; J: TRBJ2-3; D: -; CDR3: CASTLHSSTDTQYF; DNA: TGTGCCAGTACCCTCCATTCGAGCACAGATACGCAGTATTTT
size: many; V: TRBV28; J: TRBJ2-6; D: TRBD1; CDR3: CASSSIHSGTAFSGANVLTF; DNA: TGTGCCAGCAGTTCCATACACTCCGGGACAGCTTTCTCTGGGGCCAACGTCCTGACTTTC
size: -; V: TRBV20-1; J: TRBJ2-7; D: -; CDR3: CSARSRHLYEQYF; DNA: TGCAGTGCTAGGTCGCGACACCTCTACGAGCAGTACTTC
size: -; V: TRBV3-1; J: TRBJ2-5; D: TRBD2; CDR3: CASSRGTSGRSETQYF; DNA: TGTGCCAGCAGCCGAGGGACTAGCGGGAGATCAGAGACCCAGTACTTC
size: many; V: TRBV30; J: TRBJ2-1; D: -; CDR3: CAWSVRLRQVNEQFF; DNA: TGTGCCTGGAGTGTACGTTTGAGACAGGTTAATGAGCAGTTCTTC